The 10 T cell receptor beta chains listed next were all sequenced from one sample in a study of shared clonotypes between healthy human individuals. Generated by immunoSEQ multiplex PCR, the TCRdb table keeps only in-frame clones and is missing some. The sample consists of some 2,400,000 clones, approximately 95% of them appearing once. The sample comprised naive CD4+ T cells sorted from blood. The subset denotes: CD45RA+ positively selected. The receptor set was obtained from a man younger than 35 in good health.

V and J are TRBV5-1 and TRBJ2-5, with 10 positions matching TRBD2. J was trimmed by 3 bases and V by 5 bases; bases with no gene match: 4. The CDR3 runs 14 residues. The V gene's germline CDR1 is SGHRS and CDR2 YFSETQ. The CDR3 is CASRALAGEETQYF. In nucleotides, the CDR3 is TGCGCCAGCAGGGCCCTAGCGGGAGAAGAGACCCAGTACTTC.

The chain employs TRBV9 and TRBJ1-2, with unresolved D. The germline V gene encodes CDR1 SGDLS and CDR2 YYNGEE. Trimming removed 4 bases from V and 1 base from J, with 8 bases in between. The CDR3 spans 13 residues. The CDR3 region is CASSLGSNYGYTF. In DNA, the CDR3 is TGTGCCAGCAGCTTGGGGAGTAACTATGGCTACACCTTC.

As to this clone: This sample also contains other DNA sequences that code for the same CDR3. The chain uses TRBV30 and TRBJ1-6; perhaps TRBD1 as D (5 bases). Per the germline V gene, CDR1 is GTSNPN and CDR2 is SVGIG (reference sequence). The CDR3 consists of 13 residues. V was cut by 3 bases and J by 10 bases, with 13 bases left in between. The CDR3 nucleotides are TGTGCCTGGAGCGGGCAGGGACGGTCACCCCTCCACTTT. Encoded protein: CAWSGQGRSPLHF.

The chain links TRBV18 to TRBJ1-6; TRBD1 aligns across 11 bases. Germline V CDR1 and CDR2: KGHSH, LQKENI. With 4 bases clipped from V and 10 bases from J, the junction kept 9 bases outside the gene matches. The CDR3 consists of 16 residues. The CDR3 DNA reads TGTGCCAGCTCACTCGCGGAGGACAGGGGGCTGTCACCCCTCCACTTT. This gives the protein CASSLAEDRGLSPLHF.

This chain uses TRBV6-1 with TRBJ1-2; 9 bases agree with TRBD1. The junction had 7 bases not matched to a gene; V was cut back by 10 bases and J by 7 bases. This CDR3 has 12 residues. Germline values: CDR1 MNHNS, CDR2 SASEGT. The DNA for the CDR3 is TGTGCCACCTTGACAGGGGGAAGTGGCTACACCTTC. Protein sequence: CATLTGGSGYTF.

The CDR3 bases are TGTGCCAGCAGGCCTACAGGGGGGCCCCAGCATTTT. Its protein is CASRPTGGPQHF. This chain links TRBV6-5 with TRBJ1-5; the match to TRBD1 covers 8 bases. Germline CDR1 MNHEY, CDR2 SVGAGI. This CDR3 has 12 residues. The ends lost 6 bases at V and 9 bases at J; junction bases unmatched: 4.

CDR3 bases: TGTGCCATCAGTGAGTCTTTTGCGGCTGAAGCTTTCTTT. Protein product: CAISESFAAEAFF. The chain is built from TRBV10-3 and TRBJ1-1; D is undetermined. Trimming pared 0 bases from V and 6 bases from J, leaving 8 bases between. Germline loops: CDR1 ENHRY, CDR2 SYGVKD. This CDR3 has 13 residues.

The V and J genes are TRBV9 and TRBJ2-2, with 7 bases identical to TRBD1. The CDR3 is 15 amino acids. V gave up 4 bases and J gave up 4 bases; unmatched junction bases: 7. Germline lookup yields CDR1 SGDLS and CDR2 YYNGEE. CDR3 bases: TGTGCCAGCAGCACCCCGGCAGGGGGCACCGGGGAGCTGTTTTTT. Protein product: CASSTPAGGTGELFF.

The V gene is TRBV29-1, the J gene TRBJ2-1; weak D call: TRBD1 (6 bases). The germline V and J ends were trimmed by 7 bases and 3 bases, with 16 bases remaining between them. The CDR3 totals 14 residues. CDR1 SQVTM and CDR2 ANQGSEA come from the germline V gene. The CDR3 region is CSGRRRGDYNEQFF. The CDR3 DNA reads TGCAGCGGCCGACGCAGGGGTGACTACAATGAGCAGTTCTTC.

This chain joins TRBV29-1 and TRBJ2-3; 7 bases map to TRBD1. CDR3 length equals 13 residues. Germline lookup yields CDR1 SQVTM and CDR2 ANQGSEA. V was pared by 4 bases and J by 6 bases, with 7 bases of the junction left unmatched. CDR3 nucleotides: TGCAGCGTTGGGGGACAGCCCCTGGATACGCAGTATTTT. Translating it yields CSVGGQPLDTQYF.